This passage covers 25 T cell receptor beta chains from one sample sequenced in a study of T cell responses to AZD1222 COVID-19 vaccine. Clones were sequenced by immunoSEQ multiplex PCR, and TCRdb holds only the in-frame ones, with some missing. The table records 140,000 to 150,000 clones, 88% of them present only once. This sample comprised peripheral blood, obtained on day 0 of AZD1222 vaccination. The receptor source for this set is an adult in good health.

V usage is TRBV5-1 and J usage is TRBJ2-7; D uncertain. This CDR3 is 12 amino acids long. Trimming cost V 0 bases and J 6 bases, with 7 bases left between them. CDR1 is SGHRS and CDR2 is YFSETQ in the germline V gene. In DNA, the CDR3 is TGCGCCAGCAGCTTGGTTTGGGGCGAGCAGTACTTC. Translating it yields CASSLVWGEQYF. Full variable domain (remainder filled in from reference TRBV5-1 and TRBJ2-7): KAGVTQTPRYLIKTRGQQVTLSCSPISGHRSVSWYQQTPGQGLQFLFEYFSETQRNKGNFPGRFSGRQFSNSRSEMNVSTLELGDSALYLCASSLVWGEQYFGPGTRLTVT.

The gene calls are TRBV18 and TRBJ1-6, with D uncertain. Germline V gene data show CDR1 as KGHSH and CDR2 as LQKENI. The CDR3 has 15 amino acids. Deletions cut 2 bases from V and 6 bases from J, with 11 bases between. This CDR3 is CASSPRQQLNSPLHF. The CDR3 coding sequence is TGTGCCAGCTCACCAAGGCAGCAGCTTAATTCACCCCTCCACTTT.

In DNA form, the CDR3 reads TGTGCCAGCAGCTCCGGTTGGGCCCTTAGTGAGCAGTTCTTC. Translating it yields CASSSGWALSEQFF. The chain has TRBV7-3 and TRBJ2-1, with D unclear. The CDR3 totals 14 residues. V lost 4 bases to trimming and J lost 9 bases, with 16 bases between them. The germline gives CDR1 SGHTA, CDR2 FQGTGA.

Here the CDR3 reads CASSVSGEGTDYTF. CDR3 in DNA: TGTGCCAGCAGTGTCTCAGGGGAAGGTACTGACTACACCTTC. The chain couples TRBV28 to TRBJ1-2; a possible D gene is TRBD1 (6 bases). This CDR3 spans 14 amino acids. Germline-derived CDR1 and CDR2 are MDHEN and SYDVKM. Trimming removed 5 bases at V and 10 bases at J, with 20 bases between.

The V and J genes are TRBV5-4 and TRBJ1-5; D might be TRBD1 (6 bases). Germline V CDR1 and CDR2: SGHNT, YYREEE (reference sequence). The length of the CDR3 is 14 residues. Trimming took 3 bases from V and 3 from J, leaving 10 bases between them. The CDR3 loop reads CASSSDRTNQPQHF. In DNA, the CDR3 is TGTGCCAGCAGCTCAGACAGGACCAATCAGCCCCAGCATTTT.

This chain joins TRBV4-1 and TRBJ2-3; 13 bases are shared with TRBD2. The germline CDR1 and CDR2 sequences are MGHRA and YSYEKL. The CDR3 totals 17 residues. V trimming: 3 bases; J trimming: 6 bases; junction bases outside the gene matches: 9. The CDR3 bases are TGCGCCAGCAGCCAGTCGCAACCGACTAGCGGGGGGGATACGCAGTATTTT. Its translation: CASSQSQPTSGGDTQYF.

This clone was counted between two and nine times. This chain connects TRBV3-1 (or the pseudogene TRBV3-2) to TRBJ2-6; a possible D gene is TRBD2 (5 bases). Trimming cost V 4 bases and J 2 bases, with 15 bases left between them. From germline, CDR1 is LGHDT and CDR2 YNNKEL (reference sequence). The CDR3 length is 17 residues. The CDR3 nucleotides read TGTGCCAGCAGCCCCACGGGAAGCGTAACTGGGGCCAACGTCCTGACTTTC. Amino acid sequence: CASSPTGSVTGANVLTF.

The V and J genes are TRBV7-9 and TRBJ1-3; TRBD1 matches 8 bases. V lost 1 base, J lost 7 bases, and 9 bases stayed unmatched. The CDR3 consists of 16 residues. Per germline, CDR1 SEHNR and CDR2 FQNEAQ (reference sequence). CDR3 residues: CASSLVAGGFRNTIYF. Written as DNA, the CDR3 is TGTGCCAGCAGCTTAGTGGCAGGGGGCTTCAGGAACACCATATATTTT.

This clone was observed a single time. The CDR3 loop reads CASSQEKTGTTYEQYF. As DNA, the CDR3 is TGTGCCAGCAGCCAAGAGAAAACCGGGACAACCTACGAGCAGTACTTC. V is TRBV4-2 and J is TRBJ2-7, with D maybe TRBD1 (6 bases). The CDR3 runs to 16 residues. CDR1 and CDR2 (germline): LGHNA, YNFKEQ. Trimming cost V 0 bases and J 2 bases, with 14 bases left between them.

This chain links TRBV11-2 with TRBJ1-3; possible D gene TRBD1, 5 bases. The germline V and J ends were trimmed by 1 base and 4 bases, with 14 bases remaining between them. Germline loops: CDR1 SGHAT, CDR2 FQNNGV. CDR3 length: 16 residues. CDR3: CASSLVGPGPGNTIYF. In DNA, the CDR3 is TGTGCCAGCAGCTTAGTGGGGCCAGGGCCAGGAAACACCATATATTTT. The whole variable domain, filled in from reference TRBV11-2 and TRBJ1-3, reads EAGVAQSPRYKIIEKRQSVAFWCNPISGHATLYWYQQILGQGPKLLIQFQNNGVVDDSQLPKDRFSAERLKGVDSTLKIQPAKLEDSAVYLCASSLVGPGPGNTIYFGEGSWLTVV.

The gene calls are TRBV27 and TRBJ2-7; 9 bases agree with TRBD1. Germline V CDR1 and CDR2: MNHEY, SMNVEV (reference sequence). The V segment lost 5 bases and the J segment 4 bases; nucleotides outside the gene matches: 9. CDR3 length: 15 residues. The CDR3 here is CASSRLGTGSYEQYF. CDR3 in DNA: TGTGCCAGCAGTCGCCTCGGGACAGGGTCATACGAGCAGTACTTC.

This chain joins TRBV19 and TRBJ2-3, with 8 positions matching TRBD1. From germline, CDR1 is LNHDA and CDR2 SQIVND (reference sequence). This CDR3 is built from 16 residues. V dropped 7 bases and J dropped 1; count of bases not matched to a gene: 10. The CDR3 region has the DNA TGTGCCAGTAAAGGGGGACCGGGACAGGGCACAGATACGCAGTATTTT. Translated: CASKGGPGQGTDTQYF.

J is TRBJ1-1 and V is TRBV7-2; D is undetermined. Trimming removed 2 bases from V and 0 bases from J, with 10 bases in between. This CDR3 has 15 residues. CDR1 SGHTA and CDR2 FQGNSA come from the germline V gene. In DNA form, the CDR3 reads TGTGCCAGCAGCTTACAGTCGGACCTGAACACTGAAGCTTTCTTT. Its protein product is CASSLQSDLNTEAFF.

The J gene is TRBJ1-5, the V gene TRBV29-1; D gene unclear. The V and J ends lost 4 bases and 4 bases respectively, with 8 bases between them. The CDR3 is made up of 12 amino acids. CDR1 and CDR2 (germline): SQVTM, ANQGSEA. The DNA of the CDR3 is TGCAGCGTTGGAGAGCCAAATCAGCCCCAGCATTTT. It specifies CSVGEPNQPQHF.

V gene TRBV11-2 combines with J gene TRBJ1-4; D gene unclear. Germline CDR1 SGHAT, CDR2 FQNNGV. This CDR3 region has 13 residues. Trimming stripped 1 base from V and 9 bases from J, with 9 bases between. In DNA form, the CDR3 reads TGTGCCAGCAGCTTAGGTGTGGGGAAAAAACTGTTTTTT. It specifies CASSLGVGKKLFF.

In its sample, this clone was seen once. The chain employs TRBV5-6 and TRBJ2-1; no clear D. V was clipped by 6 bases and J by 2 bases, with 12 bases between them. Germline V gene sequence: CDR1 SGHDT, CDR2 YYEEEE. The CDR3 runs to 14 residues. CDR3 bases: TGTGCCAGCATCCTCTCTGGGGCCTACAATGAGCAGTTCTTC. Its translation is CASILSGAYNEQFF.

This sequence joins TRBV3-1 (or the pseudogene TRBV3-2) and TRBJ2-7, with 8 bases matching TRBD2. J was trimmed by 3 bases and V by 1 base; bases with no gene match: 5. CDR1 is LGHDT, CDR2 YNNKEL, per germline (reference sequence). The CDR3 covers 15 residues. The CDR3 here is CASSQGSSGHYEQYF. In DNA form, the CDR3 reads TGTGCCAGCAGCCAAGGTTCTAGCGGGCACTACGAGCAGTACTTC.

The J gene is TRBJ2-1, the V gene TRBV5-5; D may correspond to TRBD1 or TRBD2 (6 bases each). The CDR3 is made up of 14 amino acids. The V gene's germline CDR1 is SGHKS and CDR2 YYEKEE (reference sequence). Deletions cut 2 bases from V and 1 base from J, with 7 bases between. The DNA of the CDR3 is TGTGCCAGCAGCTTAGGGGGGTCCTACAATGAGCAGTTCTTC. It encodes CASSLGGSYNEQFF.

This chain joins TRBV18 and TRBJ1-1; D is unclear. Between the trimmed V and J ends, which lost 1 base and 8 bases, there was a span of 11 bases. Germline lookup yields CDR1 KGHSH and CDR2 LQKENI. This CDR3 has 13 residues. The CDR3 DNA follows: TGTGCCAGCTCACCACGGGCAGGTGAAGAAGCTTTCTTT. It encodes CASSPRAGEEAFF. Full variable domain (remainder filled in from reference TRBV18 and TRBJ1-1): NAGVMQNPRHLVRRRGQEARLRCSPMKGHSHVYWYRQLPEEGLKFMVYLQKENIIDESGMPKERFSAEFPKEGPSILRIQQVVRGDSAAYFCASSPRAGEEAFFGQGTRLTVV.

This sequence joins TRBV19 and TRBJ1-2; D is unresolved. V was clipped by 6 bases and J by 4 bases, with 12 bases between them. The germline V gene has CDR1 LNHDA and CDR2 SQIVND (reference sequence). The CDR3 has 13 amino acids. The CDR3 spells CASSYEGGYGYTF. CDR3 nucleotide sequence: TGTGCCAGTAGCTATGAGGGCGGCTATGGCTACACCTTC.

V is TRBV5-1 and J is TRBJ2-1; D is possibly TRBD2 (6 bases). The CDR3 has 17 residues. Trimming pared 5 bases from V and 6 bases from J, leaving 24 bases between. Germline CDR1 SGHRS, CDR2 YFSETQ. CDR3: CASREEGGVTKFNEQFF. Here the CDR3 DNA reads TGCGCCAGCAGGGAGGAGGGTGGCGTCACTAAGTTCAATGAGCAGTTCTTC.

The CDR3 spells CGVGQGAMNTEAFF. CDR3 bases: TGTGGCGTGGGGCAGGGTGCCATGAACACTGAAGCTTTCTTT. The chain is built from TRBV28 and TRBJ1-1; weak D call: TRBD1 (5 bases). The CDR3 length is 14 residues. Germline V gene lookup returns CDR1 MDHEN and CDR2 SYDVKM.

The rearrangement joins TRBV6-5 to TRBJ1-3; no reliable D call. Germline lookup yields CDR1 MNHEY and CDR2 SVGAGI. This CDR3 comprises 13 residues. The V end lost 4 bases, the J end lost 2 bases, and 6 bases lay between the germline ends. The CDR3 sequence: CASSSGPGNTIYF. As DNA, the CDR3 is TGTGCCAGCAGTTCAGGTCCTGGAAACACCATATATTTT.

The chain carries TRBV6-4 and TRBJ1-1, with TRBD1 as a possible D gene (5 bases). Germline loops: CDR1 MRHNA, CDR2 SNTAGT. The CDR3 is 15 amino acids. Trimming removed 6 bases at V and 12 bases at J, with 26 bases between. The CDR3 reads CASSPGRGGADRPFF. The CDR3 DNA reads as TGTGCCAGCAGCCCCGGACGTGGAGGGGCGGATAGACCTTTCTTT.

This clone is a singleton in its sample. The rearrangement links TRBV13 to TRBJ2-2; D gene ambiguous. This CDR3 has 13 residues. V shed 3 bases and J shed 1 base, with 3 bases lying between them. Germline lookup yields CDR1 PRHDT and CDR2 FYEKMQ (reference sequence). CDR3 sequence reads: CASSFMNTGELFF. The CDR3 DNA sequence: TGTGCCAGCAGCTTTATGAACACCGGGGAGCTGTTTTTT.